The 26 T cell receptor beta chains given below trace back to one sample, sequenced in a study of blood T cell repertoires in COVID-19. Only in-frame clones appear in the TCRdb table, and some are missing; sequencing was by immunoSEQ multiplex PCR. The sample shows 270,000 or so clones, approximately 81% of them seen only once. Sequences were obtained from PBMCs or T cells enriched from blood (not recorded which). These receptors were collected from a woman in her forties or fifties who had been exposed to COVID-19.

The chain is built from TRBV28 and TRBJ2-7; 9 bases align to TRBD2. Per germline, CDR1 MDHEN and CDR2 SYDVKM. The V gene end was trimmed by 2 bases and the J gene end by 6 bases; junction bases not matched to a gene: 8. The CDR3 is 15 residues long. The CDR3, as DNA: TGTGCCAGCAGTTTAGGGTCTAGCGGGGTAAGCGAGCAGTACTTC. It codes for CASSLGSSGVSEQYF. The full variable domain, its missing parts supplied by reference TRBV28 and TRBJ2-7, is DVKVTQSSRYLVKRTGEKVFLECVQDMDHENMFWYRQDPGLGLRLIYFSYDVKMKEKGDIPEGYSVSREKKERFSLILESASTNQTSMYLCASSLGSSGVSEQYFGPGTRLTVT.

The chain uses TRBV4-1 and TRBJ2-1; D might be TRBD1 (6 bases). Trimming removed 0 bases from V and 2 bases from J, with 14 bases in between. Looked up from germline, CDR1 is MGHRA and CDR2 is YSYEKL. This CDR3 region has 17 residues. The CDR3 DNA sequence: TGCGCCAGCAGCCAAGATCCCGGCAGGGGCACCTACAATGAGCAGTTCTTC. It codes for CASSQDPGRGTYNEQFF.

The chain combines TRBV4-1 with TRBJ1-3, with a weak D call TRBD1 (6 bases). The CDR3 sequence is 13 residues long. The germline V gene encodes CDR1 MGHRA and CDR2 YSYEKL. The V end was cut by 4 bases, the J end by 9 bases, with 13 bases between. CDR3 amino acids: CASSPGASGTIYF. The CDR3 nucleotides read TGCGCCAGCAGCCCAGGGGCGTCAGGCACCATATATTTT.

This rearrangement joins TRBV30 to TRBJ2-1; TRBD2 agrees at 10 bases. The J segment lost 7 bases and the V segment lost 3 bases, leaving 6 bases of the junction unmatched. Germline CDR1 is GTSNPN and CDR2 is SVGIG (reference sequence). This CDR3 region has 14 residues. CDR3 nucleotide sequence: TGTGCCTGGAGGGAGCGGGGGGGAAGGAATGAGCAGTTCTTC. Translated: CAWRERGGRNEQFF.

The chain is built from TRBV6-5 and TRBJ2-2; D uncertain. The germline gives CDR1 MNHEY, CDR2 SVGAGI. Between the trimmed V and J ends, which lost 0 bases and 0 bases, there was a span of 5 bases. The CDR3 loop spans 15 amino acids. CDR3 in DNA: TGTGCCAGCAGTTACTCTCGTACGAACACCGGGGAGCTGTTTTTT. Protein sequence: CASSYSRTNTGELFF.

V is TRBV9 and J is TRBJ1-3; no firm D call. This CDR3 is built from 17 residues. The germline V and J ends were trimmed by 4 bases and 3 bases, with 20 bases remaining between them. Germline values: CDR1 SGDLS, CDR2 YYNGEE. This CDR3 is CASSPRSEVWYGNTIYF. The CDR3 region has the DNA TGTGCCAGCAGCCCTCGCAGTGAGGTTTGGTATGGAAACACCATATATTTT.

As for this clone: Distinct nucleotide sequences in the sample also encode this CDR3. The chain uses TRBV3-1 (or the pseudogene TRBV3-2) and TRBJ1-1; D remains ambiguous. Germline assignment: CDR1 LGHDT and CDR2 YNNKEL (reference sequence). The CDR3 sequence is 13 residues long. V lost 1 base and J lost 1, with 4 bases in between. CDR3 sequence reads: CASSQVGNTEAFF. The CDR3, as DNA: TGTGCCAGCAGCCAAGTCGGGAACACTGAAGCTTTCTTT.

This clone appeared a few times. The chain links TRBV12-3 or TRBV12-4 to TRBJ2-1; D is ambiguous. V lost 7 bases and J lost 4, with 5 bases in between. The length of the CDR3 is 11 residues. CDR3 loop: CASNKYNEQFF. The CDR3 DNA is TGTGCCAGCAATAAATACAATGAGCAGTTCTTC.

This clone was found once. V usage is TRBV11-2 and J usage is TRBJ1-2; D is unresolved. The germline gives CDR1 SGHAT, CDR2 FQNNGV. The CDR3 extends over 13 amino acids. V shed 5 bases and J shed 2 bases, with 9 bases lying between them. For the CDR3, the DNA is TGTGCCAGCAGCCAACAGCCCAACTATGGCTACACCTTC. Its protein is CASSQQPNYGYTF.

In its sample, this clone was seen once. Here the CDR3 reads CASSLTREYGYTF. The CDR3 DNA sequence: TGTGCCAGCAGCTTGACGAGGGAGTATGGCTACACCTTC. The chain uses TRBV7-8 and TRBJ1-2; D unresolved. V lost 3 bases and J 5 bases, leaving 10 bases between the germline ends. Germline CDR1 is SGHVS and CDR2 is FQNEAQ. The CDR3 is made up of 13 amino acids.

V gene TRBV13 combines with J gene TRBJ1-1; 9 positions match TRBD1. Per the germline V gene, CDR1 is PRHDT and CDR2 is FYEKMQ (reference sequence). This CDR3 spans 17 amino acids. V lost 3 bases, J lost 0 bases, and 8 bases stayed unmatched. The CDR3 DNA reads TGTGCCAGCAGCTTGTCGAGTGGACAGGGGATGAACACTGAAGCTTTCTTT. Its translation: CASSLSSGQGMNTEAFF.

The chain employs TRBV28 and TRBJ1-1, with D tentatively TRBD1 (6 bases). Deletions cut 6 bases from V and 0 bases from J, with 14 bases between. The CDR3 covers 15 residues. Germline V gene lookup returns CDR1 MDHEN and CDR2 SYDVKM. Here the CDR3 reads CASRYRVSMNTEAFF. CDR3 nucleotide sequence: TGTGCCAGCAGATACAGGGTTTCGATGAACACTGAAGCTTTCTTT.

This chain links TRBV11-2 with TRBJ2-7; TRBD2 might be the D (6 bases). Germline lookup yields CDR1 SGHAT and CDR2 FQNNGV. The germline V and J ends were trimmed by 1 base and 4 bases, with 11 bases remaining between them. The CDR3 runs 14 residues. The CDR3 region has the DNA TGTGCCAGCAGCTTAGGGAGGGGCGTTTACGAGCAGTACTTC. Protein sequence: CASSLGRGVYEQYF.

The V gene is TRBV7-9, the J gene TRBJ2-3; D may be TRBD1 (5 bases). Per germline, CDR1 SEHNR and CDR2 FQNEAQ (reference sequence). V dropped 5 bases and J dropped 9 bases, with 15 bases sitting between them. The length of the CDR3 is 13 residues. The CDR3 region is CASSPDGPGTQYF. For the CDR3, the DNA is TGTGCCAGCAGCCCCGATGGACCAGGGACGCAGTATTTT.

The chain joins TRBV19 to TRBJ2-7, with 13 bases fitting TRBD2. Germline lookup yields CDR1 LNHDA and CDR2 SQIVND (reference sequence). Trimming took 5 bases from V and 4 from J; bases not matched to a gene: 2. This CDR3 has 14 amino acids. This chain's CDR3 is CASSWTSGGYEQYF. CDR3 nucleotides: TGTGCCAGTAGTTGGACTAGCGGGGGTTACGAGCAGTACTTC.

This clone showed up just a few times. The chain joins TRBV6-4 to TRBJ2-3, with D maybe TRBD2 (5 bases). From germline, CDR1 is MRHNA and CDR2 SNTAGT. Deletions cut 3 bases from V and 1 base from J, with 14 bases between. The CDR3 contains 16 residues. The CDR3 coding sequence is TGTGCCAGCAGTGAAGTCCCTAGCTCTGGCACAGATACGCAGTATTTT. Protein sequence: CASSEVPSSGTDTQYF.

The CDR3 region has the DNA TGTGCCAGCAGCCAAGCGGGTCAGCCCCAGCATTTT. Amino acids: CASSQAGQPQHF. The rearrangement joins TRBV3-1 (or the pseudogene TRBV3-2) to TRBJ1-5; D is unclear. V was trimmed by 1 base and J by 6 bases, leaving 4 bases between them. The CDR3 extends over 12 amino acids. Germline-derived CDR1 and CDR2 are LGHDT and YNNKEL (reference sequence).

The chain couples TRBV2 to TRBJ1-2, with TRBD1 identical over 7 bases. The CDR3 totals 12 residues. Unmatched junction bases numbered 7, after V lost 8 bases and J lost 7 bases. The germline V gene encodes CDR1 SNHLY and CDR2 FYNNEI. The CDR3 reads CASPDRETGYTF. The CDR3 bases are TGTGCCAGCCCTGACAGGGAGACTGGCTACACCTTC.

J is TRBJ1-5 and V is TRBV12-3 or TRBV12-4, with D unclear. This CDR3 comprises 13 residues. Trimming took 4 bases from V and 4 from J, leaving 8 bases between them. The CDR3 sequence: CASSWQTNQPQHF. As DNA, the CDR3 is TGTGCCAGCAGTTGGCAGACAAATCAGCCCCAGCATTTT.

This chain joins TRBV15 and TRBJ1-6; 10 bases are shared with TRBD1. J gave up 8 bases and V 8 bases, and 12 bases lay outside the gene matches. This CDR3 region has 16 residues. CDR1 is LNHNV, CDR2 YYDKDF, per germline (reference sequence). CDR3 sequence (DNA): TGTGCCACCGGGACAGGGGAATCATCAGGCGATTCACCCCTCCACTTT. This translates into CATGTGESSGDSPLHF.

The gene calls are TRBV19 and TRBJ1-1, with TRBD1 matching 7 bases. Germline trimming cut 10 bases from V and 5 bases from J; bases unmatched to any gene: 7. Germline CDR1 and CDR2: LNHDA and SQIVND (reference sequence). The CDR3 is 12 amino acids. CDR3 DNA sequence: TGTGCCACCGCACAGGGGCGAACTGAAGCTTTCTTT. Translated, it gives CATAQGRTEAFF.

The chain joins TRBV11-2 to TRBJ1-2, with D possibly TRBD1 on 6 matching bases. V shed 4 bases and J shed 6 bases, with 27 bases lying between them. The germline V gene encodes CDR1 SGHAT and CDR2 FQNNGV. The CDR3 covers 18 residues. CDR3 sequence reads: CASSYGGAGPGLRDGYTF. CDR3 bases: TGTGCCAGCAGCTACGGGGGGGCAGGGCCTGGCCTTCGAGATGGCTACACCTTC.

The chain links TRBV10-3 to TRBJ1-2; 11 nucleotides match TRBD1. Germline assignment: CDR1 ENHRY and CDR2 SYGVKD. This CDR3 comprises 13 residues. J was trimmed by 7 bases and V by 6 bases; bases with no gene match: 4. The CDR3 sequence: CAISGQGAGGYTF. The CDR3 region has the DNA TGTGCCATCAGCGGACAGGGGGCGGGTGGCTACACCTTC.

A single count supports this clone. V usage is TRBV19 and J usage is TRBJ1-5; weak D call: TRBD1 (6 bases). This CDR3 region has 14 residues. The germline V gene encodes CDR1 LNHDA and CDR2 SQIVND (reference sequence). The V gene lost 8 bases and the J gene lost 4 bases, with 15 bases spanning the gap. CDR3 coding DNA: TGTGCCAGTCATTCTACAGGGTGGAATCAGCCCCAGCATTTT. It codes for CASHSTGWNQPQHF.

The chain links TRBV7-9 to TRBJ1-6; 11 bases match TRBD1. The CDR3 is 16 residues long. J gave up 7 bases and V 5 bases, and 7 bases lay outside the gene matches. Germline V gene data show CDR1 as SEHNR and CDR2 as FQNEAQ (reference sequence). The CDR3 sequence: CASSTRTGGLNSPLHF. CDR3 nucleotide sequence: TGTGCCAGCAGCACACGGACAGGGGGCTTGAATTCACCCCTCCACTTT.

The chain carries TRBV2 and TRBJ2-1; 7 bases match TRBD2. The CDR3 extends over 16 amino acids. Germline V gene lookup returns CDR1 SNHLY and CDR2 FYNNEI. J lost 0 bases, V lost 7 bases, and 9 bases had no gene match. The DNA for the CDR3 is TGTGCCAGCAACCAGGACGGGGGGAGCTCCTACAATGAGCAGTTCTTC. It yields the protein CASNQDGGSSYNEQFF.